This entry lists 22 T cell receptor beta chains sequenced from one sample in a study of cytomegalovirus exposure and HLA in healthy donors. 13 Jbeta primers and 60 Vbeta primers were used for the PCR. The protocol was immunoSEQ multiplex PCR, while the TCRdb copy is restricted to in-frame clones and leaves out a portion. Among 150,000 or so clones listed, over 60% were seen once. The specimen sequenced was PBMCs. The receptors originated from a man aged 35 to 55 in good health and CMV-seropositive.

Comment on this clone: The sample has other DNA sequences that encode this CDR3 too. This rearrangement joins TRBV6-6 to TRBJ1-1; weak D call: TRBD1 (6 bases). Germline V CDR1 and CDR2: MNHNY, SVGAGI (reference sequence). Trimming cost V 7 bases and J 2 bases, with 17 bases left between them. The CDR3 runs to 15 residues. CDR3 nucleotide sequence: TGTGCCAGCACCAACCTCGACAGGATCAACACTGAAGCTTTCTTT. It yields the protein CASTNLDRINTEAFF.

This chain connects TRBV7-2 to TRBJ2-7, with 8 bases lining up with TRBD2. With 3 bases clipped from V and 1 base from J, the junction kept 5 bases outside the gene matches. The CDR3 is 15 amino acids. Germline assignment: CDR1 SGHTA and CDR2 FQGNSA. The CDR3, as DNA: TGTGCCAGCAGCTTCACTAGCGGACGGTCCTACGAGCAGTACTTC. This encodes CASSFTSGRSYEQYF.

The genes are TRBV19 and TRBJ2-7, with D possibly being TRBD1 (5 bases). Trimming left V 6 bases short and J 0 bases short, with 24 bases between. CDR3 length: 18 residues. In germline, CDR1 is LNHDA, CDR2 SQIVND (reference sequence). CDR3 in DNA: TGTGCCAGTAGCGGGTCGGGCACTTCTGGGGCGAACTCCTACGAGCAGTACTTC. Translating it yields CASSGSGTSGANSYEQYF.

The chain uses TRBV6-5 and TRBJ1-6; D may be TRBD1 (6 bases). The CDR3 sequence is 15 residues long. V lost 0 bases and J 6 bases, leaving 9 bases between the germline ends. Germline CDR1 is MNHEY and CDR2 is SVGAGI. The chain's CDR3 is CASSYSIQGNSPLHF. The CDR3 DNA reads as TGTGCCAGCAGTTACTCGATACAGGGTAATTCACCCCTCCACTTT.

The chain carries TRBV6-5 and TRBJ2-3; D is unclear. The CDR3 covers 15 residues. Germline CDR1 and CDR2: MNHEY and SVGAGI. V lost 7 bases and J 5 bases, leaving 19 bases between the germline ends. CDR3 amino acids: CASTLLSGTGDTQYF. As DNA, the CDR3 is TGTGCCAGCACCCTCCTTTCCGGTACGGGAGATACGCAGTATTTT.

The chain combines TRBV25-1 with TRBJ2-3; 8 positions agree with TRBD1. This CDR3 is built from 14 residues. Germline CDR1 reads MGHDK; CDR2 reads SYGVNS. With 4 bases clipped from V and 5 bases from J, the junction kept 5 bases outside the gene matches. The CDR3 protein is CASSAQGARDTQYF. The CDR3 DNA sequence: TGTGCCAGCAGTGCCCAGGGGGCAAGAGATACGCAGTATTTT.

This clone occurred a few times. The rearrangement uses TRBV4-2 and TRBJ2-1, with TRBD2 matching over 10 bases. V lost 0 bases and J lost 14; bases outside the gene matches: 4. Germline V lookup: CDR1 LGHNA, CDR2 YNFKEQ. The CDR3 is 13 residues long. The CDR3 DNA follows: TGTGCCAGCAGCCAAGAGTCCAGCGGGAGGGAGTTCTTC. Its protein is CASSQESSGREFF.

The chain links TRBV6-1 to TRBJ2-1; D not certain. Germline CDR1 is MNHNS and CDR2 is SASEGT. With 0 bases removed from V and 4 bases from J, the gap between germline ends came to 10 bases. This CDR3 contains 15 residues. CDR3 loop: CASSEAAGGYNEQFF. The CDR3 DNA reads as TGTGCCAGCAGTGAAGCCGCCGGCGGTTACAATGAGCAGTTCTTC.

This clone has a handful of counts. The CDR3, as DNA: TGTGCCGGGGGGTGGCCATATGGCTACACCTTC. This sequence encodes CAGGWPYGYTF. The chain combines TRBV30 with TRBJ1-2; possibly TRBD1 for D (5 bases). The CDR3 length is 11 residues. V was shortened by 8 bases and J by 5 bases, with 12 bases between the two germline ends. The V gene's germline CDR1 is GTSNPN and CDR2 SVGIG (reference sequence).

J is TRBJ1-2 and V is TRBV5-4, with TRBD1 as a possible D gene (6 bases). The CDR3 totals 12 residues. Germline V gene lookup returns CDR1 SGHNT and CDR2 YYREEE (reference sequence). V lost 4 bases, J lost 14 bases, and 18 bases lay in between. The CDR3 DNA is TGTGCCAGCAGCCCTGGGGGCCCCTTGGTTACCTTC. It is translated as CASSPGGPLVTF.

The CDR3 bases are TGTGCCAGCAGCTTAGTCGTTTGGGGGACAGGAGGAATGAACACTGAAGCTTTCTTT. It translates to CASSLVVWGTGGMNTEAFF. This chain joins TRBV13 and TRBJ1-1; 8 positions agree with TRBD1. Per the germline V gene, CDR1 is PRHDT and CDR2 is FYEKMQ (reference sequence). This CDR3 has 19 amino acids. J gave up 0 bases and V 1 base, and 13 bases lay outside the gene matches.

J is TRBJ2-2 and V is TRBV14; TRBD2 aligns across 10 bases. The CDR3 spans 15 residues. V lost 1 base to trimming and J lost 6 bases; unmatched junction nucleotides: 2. The germline gives CDR1 SGHDN, CDR2 FVKESK. CDR3 amino acids: CASSQVLAGAGELFF. The CDR3 nucleotides are TGTGCCAGCAGCCAAGTTCTAGCGGGAGCCGGGGAGCTGTTTTTT.

This chain uses TRBV5-1 with TRBJ2-1; 9 bases agree with TRBD2. The CDR3 runs 17 residues. From germline, CDR1 is SGHRS and CDR2 YFSETQ. Trimming removed 4 bases from V and 2 bases from J; junction bases left unmatched: 10. In nucleotides, the CDR3 is TGCGCCAGCAGCCCCCGACTAGCGGTTTTCACCTACAATGAGCAGTTCTTC. Amino acids: CASSPRLAVFTYNEQFF.

The V call is TRBV4-1, the J call TRBJ1-5; perhaps TRBD1 as D (5 bases). The CDR3 totals 16 residues. CDR1 and CDR2 (germline): MGHRA, YSYEKL. V was trimmed by 0 bases and J by 2 bases, leaving 11 bases between them. Here the CDR3 reads CASSQDGGIGNQPQHF. CDR3 in DNA: TGCGCCAGCAGCCAAGACGGGGGGATTGGCAATCAGCCCCAGCATTTT.

This clone showed up just a few times. The chain has TRBV7-9 and TRBJ2-2; D perhaps matches TRBD2 (6 bases). The V and J ends lost 2 bases and 2 bases respectively, with 9 bases between them. Germline V gene lookup returns CDR1 SEHNR and CDR2 FQNEAQ (reference sequence). This CDR3 is built from 15 residues. The CDR3 protein is CASSLQGLNTGELFF. DNA for the CDR3: TGTGCCAGCAGCTTACAGGGACTCAACACCGGGGAGCTGTTTTTT.

V is TRBV5-1 and J is TRBJ2-7, with 7 bases fitting TRBD2. The V and J ends lost 3 bases and 3 bases, in that order; junction bases with no gene match: 9. This CDR3 contains 15 residues. The germline gives CDR1 SGHRS, CDR2 YFSETQ. CDR3 region: CASSWGGDWVYEQYF. The CDR3 DNA is TGCGCCAGCAGCTGGGGGGGGGATTGGGTCTACGAGCAGTACTTC.

The chain uses TRBV9 and TRBJ2-3; 10 positions agree with TRBD2. Germline trimming cut 0 bases from V and 3 bases from J; bases unmatched to any gene: 7. CDR3 length: 17 residues. Germline-derived CDR1 and CDR2 are SGDLS and YYNGEE. The CDR3 here is CASSVAASGRATDTQYF. The CDR3 DNA reads as TGTGCCAGCAGCGTAGCGGCTAGCGGGAGAGCAACAGATACGCAGTATTTT.

The J gene is TRBJ2-7, the V gene TRBV5-6; D gene ambiguous. CDR1 and CDR2 (germline): SGHDT, YYEEEE. The germline V and J ends were trimmed by 1 base and 9 bases, with 14 bases remaining between them. This CDR3 is built from 13 residues. The CDR3 DNA sequence: TGTGCCAGCAGCTTGTACTACGCTCCGAGGCAGTACTTC. Its translation is CASSLYYAPRQYF. The full variable domain, completed using reference TRBV5-6 and TRBJ2-7, is DAGVTQSPTHLIKTRGQQVTLRCSPKSGHDTVSWYQQALGQGPQFIFQYYEEEERQRGNFPDRFSGHQFPNYSSELNVNALLLGDSALYLCASSLYYAPRQYFGPGTRLTVT.

This chain connects TRBV4-2 to TRBJ2-3; 9 bases fit TRBD2. V lost 7 bases and J lost 2; bases outside the gene matches: 7. The length of the CDR3 is 15 residues. Germline V gene sequence: CDR1 LGHNA, CDR2 YNFKEQ. The CDR3 sequence: CASIGREGNTDTQYF. DNA for the CDR3: TGTGCCAGCATCGGGCGGGAGGGCAACACAGATACGCAGTATTTT.

This clone was seen only a few times. This CDR3 reads CASSPGTEMYGYTF. In DNA, the CDR3 is TGCGCCAGCAGCCCCGGGACAGAGATGTATGGCTACACCTTC. The V gene is TRBV5-1, the J gene TRBJ1-2, with 7 bases fitting TRBD1. Germline V gene sequence: CDR1 SGHRS, CDR2 YFSETQ. Germline trimming cut 4 bases from V and 5 bases from J; bases unmatched to any gene: 8. The CDR3 runs to 14 residues.

This clone was found a few times. The V and J genes are TRBV13 and TRBJ2-5, with 8 bases aligning to TRBD2. The CDR3 runs 16 residues. CDR1 and CDR2 (germline): PRHDT, FYEKMQ (reference sequence). V was pared by 2 bases and J by 5 bases, with 10 bases of the junction left unmatched. DNA for the CDR3: TGTGCCAGCAGCTTACAAAGCGGGAGTCGGGCCGAGACCCAGTACTTC. Amino acid sequence: CASSLQSGSRAETQYF. Variable domain in full (rest from reference TRBV13 and TRBJ2-5): AAGVIQSPRHLIKEKRETATLKCYPIPRHDTVYWYQQGPGQDPQFLISFYEKMQSDKGSIPDRFSAQQFSDYHSELNMSSLELGDSALYFCASSLQSGSRAETQYFGPGTRLLVL.

The chain joins TRBV7-3 to TRBJ1-2; D is possibly TRBD1 (6 bases). V dropped 2 bases and J dropped 0 bases, with 16 bases sitting between them. Germline CDR1 SGHTA, CDR2 FQGTGA. The CDR3 runs to 17 residues. CDR3 sequence reads: CASSLWIGTSANYGYTF. The CDR3 nucleotides read TGTGCCAGCAGCTTATGGATCGGGACATCAGCTAACTATGGCTACACCTTC.